This T cell receptor beta chain came from a study of control samples from healthy donors and cancer patients. The CDR3 length is 12 residues. Germline CDR1 is LNHDA and CDR2 is SQIVND (reference sequence). Comment on this clone: Its ends do not fully match the called genes, so a read error is possible.

Data came from immunoSEQ multiplex PCR; TCRdb stores just in-frame clones and leaves some out. The sample consists of roughly 68,000 clones, 75% to 85% of them appearing once. The sample comprised blood. The clonotype originates from a man aged 55 to 70 in good health. The chain joins TRBV19 to TRBJ1-1; no reliable D call. In DNA form, the CDR3 reads TGTGCCAGTAGTATATCGGAAGGACTAGGGATCTTT. Amino acid sequence: CASSISEGLGIF.